Sequencing of this T cell receptor (beta chain) was carried out in a study of blood T cell repertoires in COVID-19. Turning to the study itself: Sites in the United States, Italy and Spain provided acute and convalescent COVID-19 samples. Sources were T cells, B-cell-depleted T cells, or PBMCs; the material itself was cDNA or gDNA.

Original handling: Counts of nucleated cells, estimated from reference gene primer amplification, were obtained. The assay was immunoSEQ multiplex PCR, and TCRdb's table has in-frame clones only and misses some. The V and J calls and clone size were taken over from that table, and D and trimming were inferred from the DNA. The table includes roughly 500,000 clones, around 85% detected once. Sample: peripheral blood. The TCR originated in a human donor in a cohort sampled during active COVID-19.

CDR3 DNA: TGTGCCAGCAGTCCTCGAGGAGCCCCGGAAAACTATGGCTACACCTTC. Protein: CASSPRGAPENYGYTF. The rearrangement joins TRBV28 to TRBJ1-2; D ambiguous. The V end was cut by 5 bases, the J end by 2 bases, with 18 bases between. Germline loops: CDR1 MDHEN, CDR2 SYDVKM. This CDR3 is 16 amino acids long.